This TCR beta chain was recorded in a study of technical replicates of blood from several donors. The assay was immunoSEQ multiplex PCR, and TCRdb's table has in-frame clones only and misses some. The sample contains 60,000 to 90,000 clones, less than 97% of which appear only once. CDR3 size: 18 residues. V lost 4 bases, J lost 0 bases, and 7 bases stayed unmatched. Per the germline V gene, CDR1 is SGHRS and CDR2 is YFSETQ. The clonotype comes from a human donor in good health. Specimen: T cells isolated from PBMCs. The chain links TRBV5-1 to TRBJ2-6; 10 bases are a match to TRBD1. The CDR3 region has the DNA TGCGCCAGCAGCCGAGGGACAGGGGCATTCTCTGGGGCCAACGTCCTGACTTTC. Amino acids: CASSRGTGAFSGANVLTF.